These 28 T cell receptor beta chains came from one sample sequenced in a study of T cells in Graves' hyperthyroidism and ophthalmopathy. It was RNA transcripts that yielded the amplified TCR beta CDR3 regions. An initial round of RT-PCR targeting the TCR CDR3 relied on the HTBI primer set. Using its own MiXCR run on the multiplex PCR reads, TCRdb lists one record per CDR3 protein. The sample lists about 660,000 distinct CDR3 sequences; nearly 45% were seen once. The sample was peripheral blood or thyroid tissue (not recorded which). These receptors originate from an adult man with Graves' disease, either hyperthyroidism or ophthalmopathy (not recorded which).

J is TRBJ2-7 and V is TRBV10-3; 9 positions match TRBD1. The CDR3 length is 12 residues. The germline V gene has CDR1 ENHRY and CDR2 SYGVKD. V shed 2 bases and J 7 bases; nucleotides not matched to a gene: 0. CDR3 region: CAISEGQGEQYF. The DNA of the CDR3 is TGTGCCATCAGTGAGGGACAGGGGGAGCAGTACTTC.

The V and J genes are TRBV15 and TRBJ2-5; TRBD1 agrees at 7 bases. J lost 4 bases, V lost 3 bases, and 2 bases had no gene match. The CDR3 is 13 residues long. The germline CDR1 and CDR2 sequences are LNHNV and YYDKDF (reference sequence). The CDR3 loop reads CATSRTGRETQYF. The CDR3 DNA reads TGTGCCACCAGCAGGACAGGGAGAGAGACCCAGTACTTC. The variable domain in full, completed from reference TRBV15 and TRBJ2-5, reads DAMVIQNPRYQVTQFGKPVTLSCSQTLNHNVMYWYQQKSSQAPKLLFHYYDKDFNNEADTPDNFQSRRPNTSFCFLDIRSPGLGDTAMYLCATSRTGRETQYFGPGTRLLVL.

The chain joins TRBV19 to TRBJ1-5, with TRBD1 matching over 7 bases. V was clipped by 3 bases and J by 5 bases; unmatched bases: 4. The CDR3 is 14 residues long. The germline gives CDR1 LNHDA, CDR2 SQIVND (reference sequence). The CDR3 DNA reads as TGTGCCAGTAGTATCCCGCAGGGGGATCAGCCCCAGCATTTT. Protein product: CASSIPQGDQPQHF. The variable domain in full, with the rest retrieved from reference TRBV19 and TRBJ1-5, is DGGITQSPKYLFRKEGQNVTLSCEQNLNHDAMYWYRQDPGQGLRLIYYSQIVNDFQKGDIAEGYSVSREKKESFPLTVTSAQKNPTAFYLCASSIPQGDQPQHFGDGTRLSIL.

The chain uses TRBV7-9 and TRBJ1-2; D unresolved. The germline V gene has CDR1 SEHNR and CDR2 FQNEAQ (reference sequence). Trimming shortened V by 3 bases and J by 0 bases, and 17 bases separated the two germline ends. The CDR3 contains 17 residues. Here the CDR3 DNA reads TGTGCCAGCAGCTTGTATAGACGGGTGCAAGCTAACTATGGCTACACCTTC. Its protein product is CASSLYRRVQANYGYTF.

The chain uses TRBV6-1 and TRBJ2-5; possibly TRBD2 for D (7 bases). Trimming cost V 11 bases and J 2 bases, with 12 bases left between them. Germline assignment: CDR1 MNHNS and CDR2 SASEGT. The CDR3 consists of 12 residues. CDR3 in amino acids: CAGGGIQETQYF. The CDR3 coding sequence is TGTGCCGGCGGGGGCATTCAAGAGACCCAGTACTTC.

About this clonotype itself: With a much larger clone just one base away, this may be a read error. The rearrangement uses TRBV7-6 and TRBJ2-5; no reliable D call. This CDR3 is 13 amino acids long. The V gene's germline CDR1 is SGHVS and CDR2 FNYEAQ. The CDR3 sequence: CASSSGPAETQCF. The CDR3 DNA reads as TGTGCCAGCAGCAGTGGGCCGGCAGAGACCCAGTGCTTC.

This clonotype was recorded a few times. The chain joins TRBV12-3 or TRBV12-4 to TRBJ1-4; no clear D gene. The V gene lost 0 bases and the J gene lost 8 bases, with 16 bases spanning the gap. This CDR3 is built from 16 residues. CDR3 amino acids: CASSLADWESGEKLFF. CDR3 coding DNA: TGTGCCAGCAGTTTAGCAGATTGGGAGAGTGGGGAAAAACTGTTTTTT.

The chain joins TRBV19 to TRBJ1-3; D unclear. V lost 3 bases and J lost 0, with 9 bases in between. This CDR3 contains 15 residues. Germline V CDR1 and CDR2: LNHDA, SQIVND (reference sequence). The CDR3 DNA reads as TGTGCCAGTAGTATCCACGGGAACTCTGGAAACACCATATATTTT. Translated: CASSIHGNSGNTIYF.

This rearrangement joins TRBV11-2 to TRBJ1-4; D unresolved. Germline V CDR1 and CDR2: SGHAT, FQNNGV. This CDR3 is built from 16 residues. V was pared by 3 bases and J by 4 bases, with 15 bases between. The CDR3 DNA follows: TGTGCCAGCAGCTTCCGGCCTGGACGGTTTAATGAAAAACTGTTTTTT. This translates into CASSFRPGRFNEKLFF.

Ten or more counts support this clonotype. The chain is built from TRBV19 and TRBJ1-1; D remains unclear. The CDR3 is 12 amino acids. Germline V gene sequence: CDR1 LNHDA, CDR2 SQIVND (reference sequence). The V end lost 3 bases, the J end lost 8 bases, and 10 bases lay between the germline ends. The CDR3 nucleotides read TGTGCCAGTAGTATCCCGACTGGAGAAGCTTTCTTT. It yields the protein CASSIPTGEAFF. Supplemented by reference TRBV19 and TRBJ1-1, the full variable domain reads DGGITQSPKYLFRKEGQNVTLSCEQNLNHDAMYWYRQDPGQGLRLIYYSQIVNDFQKGDIAEGYSVSREKKESFPLTVTSAQKNPTAFYLCASSIPTGEAFFGQGTRLTVV.

The V and J genes are TRBV20-1 and TRBJ1-5; D gene ambiguous. Germline V lookup: CDR1 DFQATT, CDR2 SNEGSKA (reference sequence). The CDR3 is 13 amino acids. V lost 5 bases, J lost 2 bases, and 10 bases lay in between. CDR3 amino acids: CSAAERGNQPQHF. The DNA for the CDR3 is TGCAGTGCTGCTGAAAGAGGCAATCAGCCCCAGCATTTT.

This clonotype was counted once. The chain recombines TRBV6-1 with TRBJ1-3, with 7 bases that match TRBD1. The CDR3 totals 18 residues. V gave up 5 bases and J gave up 0 bases; unmatched junction bases: 13. Germline-derived CDR1 and CDR2 are MNHNS and SASEGT. CDR3 DNA sequence: TGTGCCAGCAGTCTATACAGGGGCTCCTTGAACTCTGGAAACACCATATATTTT. It yields the protein CASSLYRGSLNSGNTIYF.

Only a few counts were recorded for this clonotype. The rearrangement uses TRBV2 and TRBJ2-7, with a weak D call TRBD1 (7 bases). TRBJ2-5 matches the DNA end more closely, so the J call is doubtful. The CDR3 spans 14 residues. CDR1 is SNHLY, CDR2 FYNNEI, per germline. The CDR3 loop is CASSHQGGQETQYF. CDR3 sequence (DNA): TGTGCCAGCAGCCACCAGGGGGGCCAAGAGACCCAGTACTTC.

This clonotype was seen ten or more times. The V and J genes are TRBV5-4 and TRBJ1-4; D gene uncertain. Germline assignment: CDR1 SGHNT and CDR2 YYREEE (reference sequence). The CDR3 sequence is 12 residues long. Trimming left V 4 bases short and J 8 bases short, with 9 bases between. The CDR3 bases are TGTGCCAGCAGCGCAAACGAGGAAAAACTGTTTTTT. Amino acids: CASSANEEKLFF.

This rearrangement joins TRBV29-1 to TRBJ1-2; D possibly corresponds to TRBD1 (6 bases). Per germline, CDR1 SQVTM and CDR2 ANQGSEA. Deletions cut 8 bases from V and 8 bases from J, with 18 bases between. The CDR3 totals 12 residues. Written as DNA, the CDR3 is TGCAGCTTAGATCGGGGGGCGACCGGCTACACCTTC. Amino acid sequence: CSLDRGATGYTF.

Concerning this clonotype itself: A single base separates this from a much larger clone, so it may be a read error. The chain uses TRBV10-3 and TRBJ1-5; D is uncertain. The CDR3 consists of 11 residues. The V end was cut by 5 bases, the J end by 5 bases, with 4 bases between. CDR1 is ENHRY, CDR2 SYGVKD, per germline. The CDR3 region is CAISPDQPQHF. Here the CDR3 DNA reads TGTGCCATCAGTCCCGATCAGCCCCAGCATTTT.

The chain combines TRBV19 with TRBJ1-1; D is possibly TRBD1 (6 bases). Germline assignment: CDR1 LNHDA and CDR2 SQIVND (reference sequence). V was trimmed by 10 bases and J by 4 bases, leaving 19 bases between them. The CDR3 totals 14 residues. The CDR3 sequence: CATRDQGPFTEAFF. The DNA of the CDR3 is TGTGCCACCCGAGACCAGGGGCCCTTCACTGAAGCTTTCTTT.

The V call is TRBV12-3 or TRBV12-4, the J call TRBJ2-7, with a possible D match to TRBD2 (6 bases). The CDR3 has 12 amino acids. The V end lost 6 bases, the J end lost 6 bases, and 12 bases lay between the germline ends. CDR3 amino acids: CASSFGTFEQYF. CDR3 nucleotides: TGTGCCAGCAGCTTCGGGACTTTCGAGCAGTACTTC.

The genes are TRBV20-1 and TRBJ2-5; 7 bases are shared with TRBD1. CDR1 is DFQATT, CDR2 SNEGSKA, per germline (reference sequence). The CDR3 length is 13 residues. The trim removed 5 bases at V and 2 bases at J, leaving 5 bases unmatched. The CDR3 loop reads CSAAPGQQETQYF. CDR3 DNA sequence: TGCAGTGCTGCCCCGGGACAGCAAGAGACCCAGTACTTC.

This chain connects TRBV19 to TRBJ1-3, with TRBD1 as a possible D gene (5 bases). The V and J ends lost 7 bases and 0 bases respectively, with 16 bases between them. This CDR3 contains 16 residues. The V gene's germline CDR1 is LNHDA and CDR2 SQIVND (reference sequence). The CDR3 nucleotides are TGTGCCAGTACAGGCCAGGGATCCCTCTCTGGAAACACCATATATTTT. Residues: CASTGQGSLSGNTIYF.

This clonotype was recorded a few times. J is TRBJ1-1 and V is TRBV2; D not resolved. Germline CDR1 reads SNHLY; CDR2 reads FYNNEI. The CDR3 extends over 12 amino acids. Trimming pared 7 bases from V and 2 bases from J, leaving 8 bases between. The CDR3 region is CASNSPNTEAFF. Written as DNA, the CDR3 is TGTGCCAGCAATTCGCCTAACACTGAAGCTTTCTTT. Full variable domain (rest looked up from reference TRBV2 and TRBJ1-1): EPEVTQTPSHQVTQMGQEVILRCVPISNHLYFYWYRQILGQKVEFLVSFYNNEISEKSEIFDDQFSVERPDGSNFTLKIRSTKLEDSAMYFCASNSPNTEAFFGQGTRLTVV.

The chain is built from TRBV20-1 and TRBJ1-6, with TRBD1 as a possible D gene (5 bases). Trimming left V 2 bases short and J 5 bases short, with 10 bases between. This CDR3 spans 14 amino acids. Germline loops: CDR1 DFQATT, CDR2 SNEGSKA (reference sequence). The CDR3 here is CSARSGLNNSPLHF. The CDR3 DNA follows: TGCAGTGCTAGATCAGGGTTGAATAATTCACCCCTCCACTTT.

This clonotype was found many times. The chain uses TRBV7-2 and TRBJ1-5; 7 bases align to TRBD1. With V trimmed by 6 bases and J by 2 bases, 4 bases remained unmatched. The CDR3 has 14 amino acids. Germline-derived CDR1 and CDR2 are SGHTA and FQGNSA. DNA for the CDR3: TGTGCCAGCAGTCCCGGGACAGGCAATCAGCCCCAGCATTTT. This encodes CASSPGTGNQPQHF.

This clonotype came up many times. This rearrangement joins TRBV2 to TRBJ1-2; D uncertain. The germline CDR1 and CDR2 sequences are SNHLY and FYNNEI. Trimming took off 3 bases at V and 2 bases at J, with 7 bases between the two ends. This CDR3 is built from 13 residues. CDR3 sequence reads: CASSEVQNYGYTF. The CDR3 coding sequence is TGTGCCAGCAGTGAGGTACAGAACTATGGCTACACCTTC.

This clonotype was counted only a few times. The V gene is TRBV6-6, the J gene TRBJ2-5; D gene uncertain. CDR1 and CDR2 from the germline V gene are MNHNY and SVGAGI (reference sequence). The CDR3 extends over 16 amino acids. Trimming shortened V by 0 bases and J by 2 bases, and 13 bases separated the two germline ends. The CDR3 DNA sequence: TGTGCCAGCAGTTACTCAGGCGGTCCCCAACAAGAGACCCAGTACTTC. This gives the protein CASSYSGGPQQETQYF.

Only a few counts were recorded for this clonotype. This rearrangement joins TRBV20-1 to TRBJ2-5, with D hard to call. The CDR3 extends over 13 amino acids. Trimming removed 3 bases at V and 9 bases at J, with 17 bases between. CDR1 and CDR2 (germline): DFQATT, SNEGSKA (reference sequence). CDR3 nucleotides: TGCAGTGCTAGTTCTGGAAGGAATCAGCCCCAGTACTTC. Protein sequence: CSASSGRNQPQYF.

This chain joins TRBV11-1 and TRBJ2-7; D might be TRBD2 (6 bases). CDR3 length: 14 amino acids. Germline V gene sequence: CDR1 SGHAT, CDR2 FQDESV (reference sequence). Trimming shortened V by 5 bases and J by 3 bases, and 14 bases separated the two germline ends. CDR3 nucleotides: TGTGCCAGCAGCATAATGGGACTCCTCTACGAGCAGTACTTC. This gives the protein CASSIMGLLYEQYF.

This clonotype was observed a handful of times. The chain recombines TRBV6-6 with TRBJ1-2; D uncertain. From germline, CDR1 is MNHNY and CDR2 SVGAGI (reference sequence). The ends were cut back, 4 bases at V and 4 bases at J, with 10 bases in the middle. The CDR3 extends over 13 amino acids. The CDR3 sequence: CASSSGGFYGYTF. CDR3 sequence (DNA): TGTGCCAGCAGTTCCGGAGGGTTCTATGGCTACACCTTC.